This TCR beta chain comes out of a study of patients and donors after allogeneic stem cell transplantation. Trimming shortened V by 1 base and J by 6 bases, and 12 bases separated the two germline ends. CDR3 length: 14 residues. Germline-derived CDR1 and CDR2 are LNHDA and SQIVND (reference sequence). TCRdb called the RT-PCR reads again in MiXCR, with one record for every CDR3 protein. The sample lists some 200,000 distinct CDR3 sequences; less than 45% were seen once. The rearrangement links TRBV19 to TRBJ1-1, with D perhaps matching TRBD1 (5 bases). The receptor's source is a human donor who was either an allogeneic HSCT recipient or a stem cell or donor lymphocyte infusion donor (not recorded which). It is not recorded whose cells these are; they may come from a transplant donor. Sequenced input: blood, either unsorted or a sorted T cell fraction (not recorded which). For the CDR3, the DNA is TGTGCCAGTAGTATAGGGGGTTCGGGACCTGAAGCTTTCTTT. Its translation is CASSIGGSGPEAFF. Based on the CDR3 plus reference TRBV19 and TRBJ1-1, the full variable domain is DGGITQSPKYLFRKEGQNVTLSCEQNLNHDAMYWYRQDPGQGLRLIYYSQIVNDFQKGDIAEGYSVSREKKESFPLTVTSAQKNPTAFYLCASSIGGSGPEAFFGQGTRLTVV.